These 32 T cell receptor beta chains came from one sample sequenced in a study of blood T cell repertoires in COVID-19. The protocol was immunoSEQ multiplex PCR, while the TCRdb copy is restricted to in-frame clones and leaves out a portion. Found here are roughly 170,000 clones, approximately 84% of them singletons; the top ten hold over 5%. The sequenced sample was peripheral blood. The receptors originated from a woman aged 50 to 60 with COVID-19, enrolled during active disease.

The chain couples TRBV4-1 to TRBJ2-1; a possible D gene is TRBD1 (5 bases). Germline V CDR1 and CDR2: MGHRA, YSYEKL. The CDR3 is 17 residues long. V dropped 2 bases and J dropped 4 bases, with 18 bases sitting between them. The CDR3 coding sequence is TGCGCCAGCAGCCAATCGGAAGGGGCGACCTCGTACAATGAGCAGTTCTTC. Translated: CASSQSEGATSYNEQFF.

The rearrangement joins TRBV19 to TRBJ1-2; 8 bases are a match to TRBD1. Germline values: CDR1 LNHDA, CDR2 SQIVND (reference sequence). The CDR3 spans 18 residues. J gave up 4 bases and V 7 bases, and 20 bases lay outside the gene matches. The CDR3 sequence: CASTLGAGGERGGYGYTF. Here the CDR3 DNA reads TGTGCCAGTACCCTGGGGGCAGGGGGCGAAAGGGGAGGCTATGGCTACACCTTC.

This chain links TRBV28 with TRBJ2-1, with D perhaps TRBD2 (7 bases). Germline assignment: CDR1 MDHEN and CDR2 SYDVKM. The CDR3 spans 13 residues. In nucleotides, the CDR3 is TGTTCGGGGGGCCATCTTAATCACAATGAGCAGTTCTTC. Translation gives CSGGHLNHNEQFF. Full variable domain (missing parts from reference TRBV28 and TRBJ2-1): DVKVTQSSRYLVKRTGEKVFLECVQDMDHENMFWYRQDPGLGLRLIYFSYDVKMKEKGDIPEGYSVSREKKERFSLILESASTNQTSMYLCSGGHLNHNEQFFGPGTRLTVL.

The V gene is TRBV4-1, the J gene TRBJ2-3; D gene uncertain. Germline V gene data show CDR1 as MGHRA and CDR2 as YSYEKL. Trimming stripped 1 base from V and 6 bases from J, with 14 bases between. This CDR3 has 15 amino acids. The CDR3 reads CASSQVFPPMDTQYF. The CDR3 region has the DNA TGCGCCAGCAGCCAAGTTTTTCCCCCCATGGATACGCAGTATTTT.

The gene calls are TRBV21-1 and TRBJ2-3; the table's D call of TRBD2 was not tested on the DNA. TRBV21-1 is listed as a pseudogene. CDR3 length equals 14 residues. CDR3 DNA: TGTGCCAGCAGCAAAGATGAGGGCACAGATACGCAGTATTTT. Amino acid sequence: CASSKDEGTDTQYF.

This rearrangement joins TRBV19 to TRBJ2-5; D may be TRBD1 (6 bases). The CDR3 spans 12 residues. The germline V and J ends were trimmed by 5 bases and 2 bases, with 6 bases remaining between them. Germline V lookup: CDR1 LNHDA, CDR2 SQIVND (reference sequence). The CDR3 region is CASSDRQETQYF. CDR3 DNA: TGTGCCAGTAGTGACAGGCAAGAGACCCAGTACTTC.

This clone was seen only a few times. The J gene is TRBJ1-6, the V gene TRBV9; no clear D. Germline lookup yields CDR1 SGDLS and CDR2 YYNGEE. This CDR3 is built from 16 residues. V was cut by 2 bases and J by 0 bases, with 9 bases left in between. The CDR3 sequence: CASSVGGSSYNSPLHF. The CDR3 bases are TGTGCCAGCAGCGTCGGCGGGAGCTCCTATAATTCACCCCTCCACTTT.

This clone was picked up a small number of times. J is TRBJ1-1 and V is TRBV10-3; D is uncertain. This CDR3 is built from 15 residues. The V gene lost 0 bases and the J gene lost 4 bases, with 12 bases spanning the gap. Germline V gene data show CDR1 as ENHRY and CDR2 as SYGVKD. Here the CDR3 reads CAISESVGRITEAFF. As DNA, the CDR3 is TGTGCCATCAGTGAGTCGGTCGGGAGGATCACTGAAGCTTTCTTT.

V is TRBV7-2 and J is TRBJ2-3, with TRBD2 matching 12 bases. Germline lookup yields CDR1 SGHTA and CDR2 FQGNSA. The V segment lost 4 bases and the J segment 4 bases; nucleotides outside the gene matches: 3. The CDR3 contains 15 residues. The CDR3 protein is CASSSRLAGADTQYF. CDR3 DNA: TGTGCCAGCAGCTCCCGACTAGCGGGGGCAGATACGCAGTATTTT. The whole variable domain, filled in from reference TRBV7-2 and TRBJ2-3, reads GAGVSQSPSNKVTEKGKDVELRCDPISGHTALYWYRQSLGQGLEFLIYFQGNSAPDKSGLPSDRFSAERTGGSVSTLTIQRTQQEDSAVYLCASSSRLAGADTQYFGPGTRLTVL.

The chain is built from TRBV5-1 and TRBJ2-3; 8 bases align to TRBD1. Unmatched junction bases numbered 2, after V lost 4 bases and J lost 4 bases. The CDR3 runs to 13 residues. CDR1 and CDR2 from the germline V gene are SGHRS and YFSETQ. CDR3 sequence: CASSPDRADTQYF. For the CDR3, the DNA is TGCGCCAGCAGCCCGGACAGGGCAGATACGCAGTATTTT.

For this clone: At the DNA level, this CDR3 is encoded by other sequences in the same sample as well. The J gene is TRBJ1-3, the V gene TRBV5-4; 8 bases map to TRBD1. The CDR3 is 15 amino acids. Germline V gene data show CDR1 as SGHNT and CDR2 as YYREEE (reference sequence). With 4 bases clipped from V and 0 bases from J, the junction kept 3 bases outside the gene matches. CDR3 sequence reads: CASSPGGSSGNTIYF. The DNA of the CDR3 is TGTGCCAGCAGCCCAGGGGGCTCCTCTGGAAACACCATATATTTT.

The chain combines TRBV6-2 or TRBV6-3 with TRBJ1-6, with TRBD1 matching over 7 bases. The germline gives CDR1 MNHEY, CDR2 SVGEGT. Losses at the gene ends were 6 bases for V and 9 bases for J; bases not matched to a gene: 20. The CDR3 is 18 amino acids. CDR3 protein: CASSPPLEGRGLGSPLHF. DNA of the CDR3: TGTGCCAGCAGCCCTCCCCTAGAAGGCAGGGGGTTGGGTTCACCCCTCCACTTT.

This clone was observed a single time. J is TRBJ2-5 and V is TRBV6-5, with 9 nucleotides matching TRBD1. The CDR3 is 14 amino acids. Germline V gives CDR1 MNHEY, CDR2 SVGAGI. V was clipped by 6 bases and J by 5 bases; unmatched bases: 7. DNA of the CDR3: TGTGCCAGCAGCACCGGGACAGGGCAGGAGACCCAGTACTTC. It codes for CASSTGTGQETQYF.

The chain is built from TRBV6-2 or TRBV6-3 and TRBJ1-4; TRBD1 agrees at 7 bases. Germline V lookup: CDR1 MNHEY, CDR2 SVGEGT. This CDR3 contains 15 residues. J gave up 3 bases and V 2 bases, and 3 bases lay outside the gene matches. CDR3 nucleotides: TGTGCCAGCAGTTACCCCGGGACAGCTAATGAAAAACTGTTTTTT. Protein: CASSYPGTANEKLFF.

V usage is TRBV30 and J usage is TRBJ1-2, with D perhaps matching TRBD1 (6 bases). Germline V lookup: CDR1 GTSNPN, CDR2 SVGIG (reference sequence). The CDR3 totals 15 residues. The ends were cut back, 4 bases at V and 0 bases at J, with 15 bases in the middle. CDR3 nucleotide sequence: TGTGCCTGGATAAGTAGCAGGGGAGCTAACTATGGCTACACCTTC. Amino acid sequence: CAWISSRGANYGYTF.

The DNA for the CDR3 is TGCGCCACCCAATTCCAGGGGTCTAGCACAGATACGCAGTATTTT. Amino acid sequence: CATQFQGSSTDTQYF. The J gene is TRBJ2-3, the V gene TRBV5-1, with D tentatively TRBD1 (6 bases). V dropped 9 bases and J dropped 0 bases, with 17 bases sitting between them. Germline lookup yields CDR1 SGHRS and CDR2 YFSETQ. The CDR3 extends over 15 amino acids.

The chain recombines TRBV2 with TRBJ2-1; TRBD1 matches 8 bases. Per the germline V gene, CDR1 is SNHLY and CDR2 is FYNNEI. The length of the CDR3 is 15 residues. Germline trimming cut 3 bases from V and 7 bases from J; bases unmatched to any gene: 8. The CDR3 sequence: CASSDLAGGINEQFF. The CDR3 nucleotides read TGTGCCAGCAGTGATTTGGCAGGGGGCATTAATGAGCAGTTCTTC.

The chain joins TRBV9 to TRBJ2-1; 8 bases are a match to TRBD1. The CDR3 sequence is 15 residues long. J lost 5 bases, V lost 3 bases, and 7 bases had no gene match. Germline assignment: CDR1 SGDLS and CDR2 YYNGEE. The CDR3 DNA follows: TGTGCCAGCAGCGCCCGACAGGGGAAGCACAATGAGCAGTTCTTC. Translating gives CASSARQGKHNEQFF.

This sequence joins TRBV5-1 and TRBJ1-2, with TRBD1 as a possible D gene (6 bases). Per the germline V gene, CDR1 is SGHRS and CDR2 is YFSETQ. The CDR3 is 15 residues long. The V and J ends lost 4 bases and 4 bases respectively, with 17 bases between them. The CDR3 protein is CASSDGQSDRYGYTF. The CDR3 nucleotides read TGCGCCAGCAGCGACGGACAGTCAGACCGCTATGGCTACACCTTC.

J is TRBJ1-1 and V is TRBV5-1; TRBD1 agrees at 9 bases. This CDR3 region has 16 residues. V lost 0 bases and J lost 1; bases outside the gene matches: 4. Germline V gene lookup returns CDR1 SGHRS and CDR2 YFSETQ. The CDR3, as DNA: TGCGCCAGCAGCTTGGCCCGGACAGGGGCGAACACTGAAGCTTTCTTT. Amino acid sequence: CASSLARTGANTEAFF.

The J gene is TRBJ1-2, the V gene TRBV5-6; D is unclear. Germline loops: CDR1 SGHDT, CDR2 YYEEEE. The CDR3 runs 12 residues. The V gene lost 2 bases and the J gene lost 5 bases, with 7 bases spanning the gap. CDR3 coding DNA: TGTGCCAGCAGCTTAAGCGGGTATGGCTACACCTTC. It specifies CASSLSGYGYTF.

The rearrangement joins TRBV27 to TRBJ2-4; 7 bases are shared with TRBD1. The CDR3 is 15 residues long. Germline V gene lookup returns CDR1 MNHEY and CDR2 SMNVEV (reference sequence). Germline trimming cut 6 bases from V and 3 bases from J; bases unmatched to any gene: 8. CDR3 sequence (DNA): TGTGCCAGCAGCAAACAGGGGAAGGACAAAAACATTCAGTACTTC. The encoded protein is CASSKQGKDKNIQYF.

The CDR3 loop is CASSTVVGGSYNEQFF. The CDR3 DNA reads as TGTGCCAGCAGCACCGTGGTTGGGGGGTCCTACAATGAGCAGTTCTTC. The chain uses TRBV6-2 or TRBV6-3 and TRBJ2-1; TRBD2 might be the D (6 bases). Trimming left V 6 bases short and J 1 base short, with 16 bases between. The CDR3 covers 16 residues. Germline values: CDR1 MNHEY, CDR2 SVGEGT.

The gene calls are TRBV9 and TRBJ2-3, with D unresolved. Per the germline V gene, CDR1 is SGDLS and CDR2 is YYNGEE. This CDR3 region has 14 residues. V was pared by 6 bases and J by 6 bases, with 17 bases between. The CDR3 is CASNIGGLVDTQYF. The CDR3 coding sequence is TGTGCCAGCAATATCGGCGGTCTAGTGGATACGCAGTATTTT.

This clone was seen a handful of times. V usage is TRBV23-1 and J usage is TRBJ1-2; D gene unclear. TRBV23-1 is an ORF for which the function is uncertain. V lost 3 bases and J 3 bases, leaving 11 bases between the germline ends. This CDR3 comprises 14 residues. The CDR3 loop reads CASSHSDTYYGYTF. In DNA, the CDR3 is TGCGCCAGCAGTCATTCCGACACCTACTATGGCTACACCTTC.

In DNA, the CDR3 is TGTGCCAGCAGCCTGGGGGCAGCCTCTGGAAACACCATATATTTT. Protein sequence: CASSLGAASGNTIYF. The rearrangement links TRBV5-6 to TRBJ1-3; perhaps TRBD1 as D (6 bases). V lost 4 bases, J lost 0 bases, and 11 bases lay in between. CDR1 and CDR2 (germline): SGHDT, YYEEEE. This CDR3 has 15 amino acids.

This clone showed up just a few times. V is TRBV29-1 and J is TRBJ1-5; unclear D gene. In germline, CDR1 is SQVTM, CDR2 ANQGSEA. V gave up 6 bases and J gave up 4 bases, with 19 bases separating them. This CDR3 comprises 15 residues. The CDR3 region is CSVADGILGNQPQHF. The DNA of the CDR3 is TGCAGCGTGGCGGACGGGATACTTGGTAATCAGCCCCAGCATTTT.

Turning to this clone: Germline and junction disagree at one end, which may indicate a read error. This chain links TRBV9 with TRBJ2-2; 10 bases align to TRBD2. This CDR3 has 16 amino acids. Germline assignment: CDR1 SGDLS and CDR2 YYNGEE. CDR3 sequence reads: CASSALSGGPSGELFF. The CDR3 DNA is TGTGCCAGCAGCGCCCTTAGCGGGGGGCCGTCCGGAGAGCTGTTTTTT.

J is TRBJ1-6 and V is TRBV27; TRBD1 matches at 8 bases. The CDR3 consists of 13 residues. Germline trimming cut 11 bases from V and 7 bases from J; bases unmatched to any gene: 7. Germline V gene lookup returns CDR1 MNHEY and CDR2 SMNVEV (reference sequence). This CDR3 is CAARGQGNSPLHF. In DNA form, the CDR3 reads TGTGCCGCCAGGGGGCAGGGGAATTCACCCCTCCACTTT.

This chain links TRBV18 with TRBJ1-5; TRBD1 is a possible D gene (6 bases). V lost 1 base and J 4 bases, leaving 11 bases between the germline ends. Germline CDR1 KGHSH, CDR2 LQKENI. The CDR3 covers 15 residues. CDR3 residues: CASSPRRTANQPQHF. In DNA form, the CDR3 reads TGTGCCAGCTCACCACGAAGGACAGCTAATCAGCCCCAGCATTTT.

On this clone: Other DNA sequences in the sample encode the same CDR3. The chain employs TRBV28 and TRBJ1-1; D unclear. Germline-derived CDR1 and CDR2 are MDHEN and SYDVKM. The CDR3 runs to 15 residues. The V gene lost 2 bases and the J gene lost 0 bases, with 10 bases spanning the gap. The CDR3 DNA reads as TGTGCCAGCAGTTTAATTCGAGGGATGAACACTGAAGCTTTCTTT. Translating gives CASSLIRGMNTEAFF.

This chain uses TRBV5-6 with TRBJ2-2, with 9 bases fitting TRBD1. The CDR3 covers 17 residues. Germline trimming cut 1 base from V and 2 bases from J; bases unmatched to any gene: 6. Germline CDR1 SGHDT, CDR2 YYEEEE. As DNA, the CDR3 is TGTGCCAGCAGCTTGAAAGGGACAGGGAGCAACACCGGGGAGCTGTTTTTT. Amino acids: CASSLKGTGSNTGELFF. Using reference TRBV5-6 and TRBJ2-2 for the parts outside the CDR3, the full variable domain is DAGVTQSPTHLIKTRGQQVTLRCSPKSGHDTVSWYQQALGQGPQFIFQYYEEEERQRGNFPDRFSGHQFPNYSSELNVNALLLGDSALYLCASSLKGTGSNTGELFFGEGSRLTVL.